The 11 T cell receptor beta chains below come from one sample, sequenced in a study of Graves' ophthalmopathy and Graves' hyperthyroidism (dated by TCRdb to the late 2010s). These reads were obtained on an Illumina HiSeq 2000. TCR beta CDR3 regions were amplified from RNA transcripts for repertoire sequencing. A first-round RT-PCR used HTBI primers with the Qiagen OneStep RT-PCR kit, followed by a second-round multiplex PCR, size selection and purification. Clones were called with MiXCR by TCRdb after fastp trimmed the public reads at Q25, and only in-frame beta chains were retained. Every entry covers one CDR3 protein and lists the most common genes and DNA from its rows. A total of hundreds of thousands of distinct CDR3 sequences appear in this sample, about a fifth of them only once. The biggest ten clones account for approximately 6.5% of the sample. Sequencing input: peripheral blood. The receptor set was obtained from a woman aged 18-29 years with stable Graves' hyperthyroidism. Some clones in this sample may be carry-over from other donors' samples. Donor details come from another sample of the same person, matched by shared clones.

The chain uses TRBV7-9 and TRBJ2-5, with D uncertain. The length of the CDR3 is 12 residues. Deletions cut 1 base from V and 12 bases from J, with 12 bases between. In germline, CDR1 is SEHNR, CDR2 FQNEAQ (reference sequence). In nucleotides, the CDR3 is TGTGCCAGCAGCTTAGGACAAGAGACGGAGTACTTC. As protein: CASSLGQETEYF. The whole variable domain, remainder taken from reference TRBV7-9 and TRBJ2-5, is DTGVSQNPRHKITKRGQNVTFRCDPISEHNRLYWYRQTLGQGPEFLTYFQNEAQLEKSRLLSDRFSAERPKGSFSTLEIQRTEQGDSAMYLCASSLGQETEYFGPGTRLLVL.

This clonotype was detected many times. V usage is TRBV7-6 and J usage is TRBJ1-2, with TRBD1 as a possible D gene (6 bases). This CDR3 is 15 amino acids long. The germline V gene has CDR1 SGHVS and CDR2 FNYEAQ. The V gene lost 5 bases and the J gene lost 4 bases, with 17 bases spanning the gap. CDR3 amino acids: CASSNQTGLGYGYTF. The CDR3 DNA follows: TGTGCCAGCAGCAACCAAACAGGGCTCGGCTATGGCTACACCTTC.

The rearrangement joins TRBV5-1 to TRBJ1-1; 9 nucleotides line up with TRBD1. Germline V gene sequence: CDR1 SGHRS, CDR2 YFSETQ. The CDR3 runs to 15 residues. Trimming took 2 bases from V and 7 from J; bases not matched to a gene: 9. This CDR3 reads CASSLTGGLYVEAFF. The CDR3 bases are TGCGCCAGCAGCTTAACAGGGGGCTTGTATGTTGAAGCTTTCTTT. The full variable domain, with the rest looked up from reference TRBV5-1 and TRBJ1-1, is KAGVTQTPRYLIKTRGQQVTLSCSPISGHRSVSWYQQTPGQGLQFLFEYFSETQRNKGNFPGRFSGRQFSNSRSEMNVSTLELGDSALYLCASSLTGGLYVEAFFGQGTRLTVV.

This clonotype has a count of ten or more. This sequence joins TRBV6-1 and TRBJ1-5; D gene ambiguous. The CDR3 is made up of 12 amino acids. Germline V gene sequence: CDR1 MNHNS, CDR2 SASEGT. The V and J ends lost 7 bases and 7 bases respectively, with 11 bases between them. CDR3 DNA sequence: TGTGCCAGCAACGGGGTTGGGCAGCCCCAGCATTTT. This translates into CASNGVGQPQHF.

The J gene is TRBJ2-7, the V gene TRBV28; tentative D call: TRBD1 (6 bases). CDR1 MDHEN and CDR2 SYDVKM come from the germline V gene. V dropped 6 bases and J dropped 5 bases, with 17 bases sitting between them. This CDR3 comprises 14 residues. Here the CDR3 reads CASSSPTGFDEQYF. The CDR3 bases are TGTGCCAGCAGCTCCCCGACAGGCTTCGACGAGCAGTACTTC.

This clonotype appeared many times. The CDR3 protein is CASRPPSTGELFF. The CDR3 DNA reads TGTGCCAGCAGACCCCCTAGCACCGGGGAGCTGTTTTTT. This chain joins TRBV12-3 or TRBV12-4 and TRBJ2-2; no definite D call. Trimming stripped 6 bases from V and 4 bases from J, with 9 bases between. There are 13 residues in the CDR3.

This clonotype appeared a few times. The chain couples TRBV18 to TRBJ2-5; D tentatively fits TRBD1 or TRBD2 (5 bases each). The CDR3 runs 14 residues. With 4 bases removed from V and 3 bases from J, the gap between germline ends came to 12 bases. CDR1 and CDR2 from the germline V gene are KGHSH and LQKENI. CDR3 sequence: CASSRGTTEETQYF. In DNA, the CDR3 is TGTGCCAGCTCACGTGGGACGACCGAAGAGACCCAGTACTTC.

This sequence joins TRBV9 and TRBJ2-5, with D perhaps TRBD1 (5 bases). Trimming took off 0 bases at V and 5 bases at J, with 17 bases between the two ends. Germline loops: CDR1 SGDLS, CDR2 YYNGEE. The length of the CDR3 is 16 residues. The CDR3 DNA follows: TGTGCCAGCAGCGTAGAAGGGGCAGCCCCGCGTGAGACCCAGTACTTC. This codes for CASSVEGAAPRETQYF.

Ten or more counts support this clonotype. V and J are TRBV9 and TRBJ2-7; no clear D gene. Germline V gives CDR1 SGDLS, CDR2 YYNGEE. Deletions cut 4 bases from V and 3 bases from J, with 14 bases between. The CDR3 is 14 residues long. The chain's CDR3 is CASSPDGVNYEQYF. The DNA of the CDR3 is TGTGCCAGCAGCCCAGACGGCGTAAACTACGAGCAGTACTTC.

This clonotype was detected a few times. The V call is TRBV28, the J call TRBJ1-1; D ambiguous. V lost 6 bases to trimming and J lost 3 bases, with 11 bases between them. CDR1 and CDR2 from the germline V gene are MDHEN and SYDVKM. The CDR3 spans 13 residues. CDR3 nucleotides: TGTGCCAGCAGAACGGAAGGCGACACTGAAGCTTTCTTT. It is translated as CASRTEGDTEAFF.

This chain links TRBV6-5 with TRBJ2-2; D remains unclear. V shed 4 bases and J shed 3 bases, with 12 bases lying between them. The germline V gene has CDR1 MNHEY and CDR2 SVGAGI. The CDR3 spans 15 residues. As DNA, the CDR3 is TGTGCCAGCAGTTGGGTGGGGTCCGACACCGGGGAGCTGTTTTTT. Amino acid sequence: CASSWVGSDTGELFF.